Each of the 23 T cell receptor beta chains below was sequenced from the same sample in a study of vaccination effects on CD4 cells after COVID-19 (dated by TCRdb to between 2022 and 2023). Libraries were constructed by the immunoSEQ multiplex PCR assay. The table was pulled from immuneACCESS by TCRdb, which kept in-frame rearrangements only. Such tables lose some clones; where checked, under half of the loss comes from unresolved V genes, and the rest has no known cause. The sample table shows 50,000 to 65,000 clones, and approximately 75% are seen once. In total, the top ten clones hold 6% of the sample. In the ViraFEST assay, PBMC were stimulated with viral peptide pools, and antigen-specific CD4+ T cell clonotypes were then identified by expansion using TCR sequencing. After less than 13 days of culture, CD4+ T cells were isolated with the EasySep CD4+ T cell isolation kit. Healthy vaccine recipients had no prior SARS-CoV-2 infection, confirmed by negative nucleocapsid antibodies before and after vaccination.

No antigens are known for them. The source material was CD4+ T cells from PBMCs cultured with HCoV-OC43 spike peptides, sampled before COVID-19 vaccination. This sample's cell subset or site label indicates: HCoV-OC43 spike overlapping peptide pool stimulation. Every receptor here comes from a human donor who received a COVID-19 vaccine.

Here the CDR3 DNA reads TGTGCCAGCAGTTACTCGTGGGGGGGCACAGATACGCAGTATTTT. Its protein product is CASSYSWGGTDTQYF. V and J are TRBV6-5 and TRBJ2-3; weak D call: TRBD2 (6 bases). Trimming took off 0 bases at V and 1 base at J, with 8 bases between the two ends. CDR1 is MNHEY, CDR2 SVGAGI, per germline. The CDR3 length is 15 residues.

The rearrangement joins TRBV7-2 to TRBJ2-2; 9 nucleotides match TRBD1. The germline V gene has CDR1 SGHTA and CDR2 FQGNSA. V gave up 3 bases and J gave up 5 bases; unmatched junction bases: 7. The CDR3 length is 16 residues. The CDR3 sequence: CASSFSGTGRTGELFF. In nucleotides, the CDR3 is TGTGCCAGCAGCTTCTCCGGGACAGGGAGGACCGGGGAGCTGTTTTTT.

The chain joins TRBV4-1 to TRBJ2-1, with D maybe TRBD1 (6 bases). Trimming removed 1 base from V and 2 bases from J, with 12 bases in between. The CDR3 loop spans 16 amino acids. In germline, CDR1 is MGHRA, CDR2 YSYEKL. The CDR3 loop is CASSQVWGRAYNEQFF. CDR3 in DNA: TGCGCCAGCAGCCAAGTTTGGGGGCGAGCCTACAATGAGCAGTTCTTC.

CDR3 loop: CASSIPGHQTEAFF. CDR3 bases: TGTGCCAGTAGTATTCCGGGACACCAAACTGAAGCTTTCTTT. The chain links TRBV19 to TRBJ1-1; tentative D call: TRBD1 (6 bases). Germline CDR1 reads LNHDA; CDR2 reads SQIVND (reference sequence). The CDR3 is made up of 14 amino acids. V gave up 3 bases and J gave up 5 bases, with 13 bases separating them. The full variable domain, completed using reference TRBV19 and TRBJ1-1, is DGGITQSPKYLFRKEGQNVTLSCEQNLNHDAMYWYRQDPGQGLRLIYYSQIVNDFQKGDIAEGYSVSREKKESFPLTVTSAQKNPTAFYLCASSIPGHQTEAFFGQGTRLTVV.

The CDR3 DNA reads as TGTGCCACCTCTAGGGGGATAGGCAATGAGCAGTTCTTC. It is translated as CATSRGIGNEQFF. The V and J genes are TRBV12-3 or TRBV12-4 and TRBJ2-1; weak D call: TRBD1 (6 bases). The CDR3 sequence is 13 residues long. Trimming took off 10 bases at V and 6 bases at J, with 16 bases between the two ends.

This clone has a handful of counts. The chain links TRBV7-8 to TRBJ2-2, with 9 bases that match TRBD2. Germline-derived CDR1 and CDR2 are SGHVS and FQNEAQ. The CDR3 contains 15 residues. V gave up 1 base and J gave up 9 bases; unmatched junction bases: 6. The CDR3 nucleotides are TGTGCCAGCAGCTTAGTACTGCGGGGGGGCTGGGAGCTGTTTTTT. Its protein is CASSLVLRGGWELFF.

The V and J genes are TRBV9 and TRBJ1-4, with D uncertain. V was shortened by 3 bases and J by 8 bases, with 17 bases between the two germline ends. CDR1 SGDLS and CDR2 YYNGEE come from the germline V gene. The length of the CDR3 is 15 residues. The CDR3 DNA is TGTGCCAGCAGCGGGACCGACGGGGTGTGGGAAAAACTGTTTTTT. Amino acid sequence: CASSGTDGVWEKLFF.

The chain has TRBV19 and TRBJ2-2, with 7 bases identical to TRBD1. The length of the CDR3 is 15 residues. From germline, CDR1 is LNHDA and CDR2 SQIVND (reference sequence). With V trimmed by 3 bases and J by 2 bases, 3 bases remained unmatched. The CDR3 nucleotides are TGTGCCAGTAGTATGGGGACAGTTAACACCGGGGAGCTGTTTTTT. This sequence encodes CASSMGTVNTGELFF.

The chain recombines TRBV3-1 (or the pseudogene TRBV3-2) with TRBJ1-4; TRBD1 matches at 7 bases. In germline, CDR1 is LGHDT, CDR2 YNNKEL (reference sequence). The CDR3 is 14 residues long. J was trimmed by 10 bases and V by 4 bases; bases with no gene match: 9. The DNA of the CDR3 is TGTGCCAGCAGCCTAGAAAGACAGGGAACAAAACTGTTTTTT. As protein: CASSLERQGTKLFF.

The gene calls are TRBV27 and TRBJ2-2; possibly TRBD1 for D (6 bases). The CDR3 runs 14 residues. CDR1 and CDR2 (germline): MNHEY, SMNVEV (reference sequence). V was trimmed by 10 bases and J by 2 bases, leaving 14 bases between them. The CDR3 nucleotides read TGTGCCACCAGAGCAGGGACAAACACCGGGGAGCTGTTTTTT. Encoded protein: CATRAGTNTGELFF.

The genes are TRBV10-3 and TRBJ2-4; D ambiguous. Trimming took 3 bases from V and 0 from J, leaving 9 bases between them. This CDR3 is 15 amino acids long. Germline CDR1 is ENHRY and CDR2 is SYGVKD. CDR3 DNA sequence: TGTGCCATCAGTGATCCTCCATTAGCCAAAAACATTCAGTACTTC. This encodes CAISDPPLAKNIQYF.

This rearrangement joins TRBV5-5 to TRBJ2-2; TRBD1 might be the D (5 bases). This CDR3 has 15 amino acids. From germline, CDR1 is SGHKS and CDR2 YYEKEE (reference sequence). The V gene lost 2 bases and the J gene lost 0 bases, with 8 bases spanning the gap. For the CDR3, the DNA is TGTGCCAGCAGCTTCCCAGGGTCGAACACCGGGGAGCTGTTTTTT. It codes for CASSFPGSNTGELFF.

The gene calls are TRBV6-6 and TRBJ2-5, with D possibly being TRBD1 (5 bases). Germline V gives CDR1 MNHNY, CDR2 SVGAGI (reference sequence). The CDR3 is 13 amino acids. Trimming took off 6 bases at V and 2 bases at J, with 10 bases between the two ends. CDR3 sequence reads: CASRQTGQETQYF. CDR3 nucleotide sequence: TGTGCCAGCAGACAAACAGGTCAAGAGACCCAGTACTTC.

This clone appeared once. CDR3 nucleotides: TGTGCCAGCAGTCTGCAGCTACAGAACACTGAAGCTTTCTTT. As protein: CASSLQLQNTEAFF. The gene calls are TRBV7-2 and TRBJ1-1; D unresolved. Between the trimmed V and J ends, which lost 6 bases and 1 base, there was a span of 12 bases. This CDR3 region has 14 residues. Germline CDR1 SGHTA, CDR2 FQGNSA.

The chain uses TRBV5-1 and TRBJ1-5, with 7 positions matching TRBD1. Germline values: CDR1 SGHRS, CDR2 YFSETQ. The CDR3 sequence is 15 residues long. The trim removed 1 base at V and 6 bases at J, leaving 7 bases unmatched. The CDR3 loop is CASSLRTGQGQPQHF. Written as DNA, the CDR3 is TGCGCCAGCAGCTTGAGGACAGGCCAGGGTCAGCCCCAGCATTTT.

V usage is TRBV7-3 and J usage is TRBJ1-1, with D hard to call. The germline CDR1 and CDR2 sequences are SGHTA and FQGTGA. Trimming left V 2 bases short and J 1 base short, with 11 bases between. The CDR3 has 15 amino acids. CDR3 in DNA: TGTGCCAGCAGCTTAGGCGGTTCGGGGAACACTGAAGCTTTCTTT. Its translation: CASSLGGSGNTEAFF.

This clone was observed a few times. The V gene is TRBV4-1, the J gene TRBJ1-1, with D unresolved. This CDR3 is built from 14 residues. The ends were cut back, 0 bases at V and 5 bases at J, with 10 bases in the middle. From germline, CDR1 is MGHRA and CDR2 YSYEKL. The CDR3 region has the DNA TGCGCCAGCAGCCAAGAAGGAGGGAGGACTGAAGCTTTCTTT. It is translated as CASSQEGGRTEAFF.

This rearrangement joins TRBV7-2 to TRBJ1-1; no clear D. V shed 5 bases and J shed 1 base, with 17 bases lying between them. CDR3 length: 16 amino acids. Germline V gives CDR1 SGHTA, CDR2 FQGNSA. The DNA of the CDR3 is TGTGCCAGCAGCCCCCCGAACGGGCGGCGGAACACTGAAGCTTTCTTT. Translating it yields CASSPPNGRRNTEAFF.

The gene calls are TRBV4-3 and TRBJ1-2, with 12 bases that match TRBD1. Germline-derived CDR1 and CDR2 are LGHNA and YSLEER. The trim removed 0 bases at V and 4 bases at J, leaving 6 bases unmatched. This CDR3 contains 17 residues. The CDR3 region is CASSQETGTGGGYGYTF. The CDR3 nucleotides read TGCGCCAGCAGCCAAGAAACCGGGACAGGGGGCGGCTATGGCTACACCTTC.

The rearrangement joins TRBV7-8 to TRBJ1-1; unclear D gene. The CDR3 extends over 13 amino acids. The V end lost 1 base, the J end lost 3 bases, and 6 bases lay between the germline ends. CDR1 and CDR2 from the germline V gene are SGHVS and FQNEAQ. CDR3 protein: CASSLVEDTEAFF. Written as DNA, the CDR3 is TGTGCCAGCAGCTTAGTTGAGGACACTGAAGCTTTCTTT.

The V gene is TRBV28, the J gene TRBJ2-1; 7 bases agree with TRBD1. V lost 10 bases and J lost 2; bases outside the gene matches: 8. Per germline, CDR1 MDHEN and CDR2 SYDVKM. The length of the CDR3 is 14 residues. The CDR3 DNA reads TGTGCCACTACGAGGGGGCAGCCCTACAATGAGCAGTTCTTC. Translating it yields CATTRGQPYNEQFF. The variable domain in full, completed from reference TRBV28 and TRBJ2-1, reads DVKVTQSSRYLVKRTGEKVFLECVQDMDHENMFWYRQDPGLGLRLIYFSYDVKMKEKGDIPEGYSVSREKKERFSLILESASTNQTSMYLCATTRGQPYNEQFFGPGTRLTVL.

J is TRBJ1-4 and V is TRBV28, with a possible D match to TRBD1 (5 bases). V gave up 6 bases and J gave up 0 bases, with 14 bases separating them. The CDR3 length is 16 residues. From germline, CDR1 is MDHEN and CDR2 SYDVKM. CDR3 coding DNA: TGTGCCAGCAGCCCAGGGACGGATCCAACTAATGAAAAACTGTTTTTT. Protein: CASSPGTDPTNEKLFF. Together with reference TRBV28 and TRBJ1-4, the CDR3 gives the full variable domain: DVKVTQSSRYLVKRTGEKVFLECVQDMDHENMFWYRQDPGLGLRLIYFSYDVKMKEKGDIPEGYSVSREKKERFSLILESASTNQTSMYLCASSPGTDPTNEKLFFGSGTQLSVL.

CDR3 protein: CASSPGWQGAAGELFF. The CDR3 nucleotides are TGTGCCAGCAGTCCAGGTTGGCAGGGGGCAGCCGGGGAGCTGTTTTTT. The chain recombines TRBV27 with TRBJ2-2, with 8 bases that match TRBD1. Unmatched junction bases numbered 11, after V lost 5 bases and J lost 6 bases. The CDR3 sequence is 16 residues long. Germline CDR1 MNHEY, CDR2 SMNVEV (reference sequence).